This is a list of T cell receptor beta chains from one sample in a study of neoadjuvant anti-PD-1 for oral cavity cancer. TCRdb's table, derived via immunoSEQ multiplex PCR, lists solely in-frame clones and lacks some. The sample records 60,000 to 75,000 clones, under 85% being singletons. The sample was PBMCs, taken before nivolumab (anti-PD-1) treatment. The receptor source for this set is a person aged 40-85 years with oral cavity squamous cell carcinoma. The CDR3 runs from the conserved cysteine through the conserved F or W. The D gene is left open where the match is weak. Where a row states a size, it is once, few, many or the class of an expanded clone; other rows omit it.

clone_size d_call j_call v_call cdr3_aa
once NA TRBJ1-1 TRBV7-9 CASSLRQNTEAFF
NA TRBD2 TRBJ2-7 TRBV9 CASSQGLASSYEQYF
NA NA TRBJ2-4 TRBV27 CAAWTLAKNIQYF
NA TRBD1 TRBJ2-2 TRBV7-7 CASSPGQGNTGELFF
NA NA TRBJ1-1 TRBV5-1 CASSLGPAGTEAFF
many TRBD2 TRBJ2-1 TRBV7-2 CASSSRTSGGNEQFF
NA NA TRBJ1-3 TRBV6-6 CASRYHTGNTIYF
NA NA TRBJ1-3 TRBV7-6 CASSLGQASGNTIYF
NA NA TRBJ2-7 TRBV9 CASSASSYEQYF
NA NA TRBJ2-7 TRBV18 CASSPGAEQYF
NA NA TRBJ2-7 TRBV9 CASSVVGSSAYEQYF
NA NA TRBJ1-6 TRBV19 CASRVGGFDSPLHF
NA TRBD1 TRBJ2-5 TRBV7-7 CASSPDRGYETQYF
NA NA TRBJ2-7 TRBV6-1 CASTEHYEQYF
NA NA TRBJ2-7 TRBV10-3 CAISESGLQDEQYF
NA NA TRBJ2-1 TRBV12-2 CASRLPGTSGFNEQFF
NA NA TRBJ2-2 TRBV5-4 CASSIQGRSGELFF
NA TRBD1 TRBJ2-7 TRBV2 CASSKGQGTYEQYF
NA NA TRBJ2-3 TRBV4-2 CASSQDLGFSDTQYF
NA NA TRBJ1-1 TRBV18 CASSPHKYTEAFF
NA TRBD1 TRBJ2-1 TRBV7-3 CASSLTGDSYNEQFF
NA TRBD1 TRBJ1-4 TRBV10-3 CAISEERRQGIEKLFF
NA TRBD1 TRBJ1-2 TRBV4-1 CASSQSGGDFYGYTF
NA TRBD2 TRBJ2-7 TRBV19 CASSILAGGTYEQYF
NA NA TRBJ1-1 TRBV15 CATSTRGGSGTEAFF
NA TRBD2 TRBJ2-1 TRBV11-2 CASRRGGATIMYNEQFF